The 23 T cell receptor beta chains listed next were all sequenced from one sample in a study of blood T cell repertoires in COVID-19. Some clones are missing from TCRdb's copy, which holds only in-frame ones; the method was immunoSEQ multiplex PCR. The sample shows around 250,000 clones, approximately 86% of them seen only once. The sample taken for sequencing was PBMCs or T cells enriched from blood (not recorded which). The receptors stem from a woman between 50 and 59 years old who had recovered from COVID-19.

This clone showed up just once. In DNA, the CDR3 is TGTGCCAGCGGACAGTTCAGCAATCAGCCCCAGCATTTT. Amino acids: CASGQFSNQPQHF. V usage is TRBV28 and J usage is TRBJ1-5; TRBD1 might be the D (6 bases). The CDR3 totals 13 residues. Trimming took 8 bases from V and 1 from J, leaving 9 bases between them. Germline CDR1 reads MDHEN; CDR2 reads SYDVKM. Variable domain in full (rest from reference TRBV28 and TRBJ1-5): DVKVTQSSRYLVKRTGEKVFLECVQDMDHENMFWYRQDPGLGLRLIYFSYDVKMKEKGDIPEGYSVSREKKERFSLILESASTNQTSMYLCASGQFSNQPQHFGDGTRLSIL.

This clone was picked up a small number of times. The J gene is TRBJ2-7, the V gene TRBV6-5, with D maybe TRBD1 (6 bases). Germline CDR1 reads MNHEY; CDR2 reads SVGAGI. With 5 bases removed from V and 5 bases from J, the gap between germline ends came to 16 bases. There are 14 residues in the CDR3. Here the CDR3 DNA reads TGTGCCAGCAGTCCGGGACAAAAGCCCCACGAGCAGTACTTC. Its protein is CASSPGQKPHEQYF.

This clone was seen more than once but under ten times. This chain connects TRBV6-5 to TRBJ1-4; TRBD1 matches 10 bases. Trimming cost V 6 bases and J 8 bases; bases outside gene matches: 6. The CDR3 is made up of 14 amino acids. Germline CDR1 is MNHEY and CDR2 is SVGAGI. The CDR3, as DNA: TGTGCCAGCAGAGGACAGGGGGGAAACGAAAAACTGTTTTTT. Translated, it gives CASRGQGGNEKLFF.

The V and J genes are TRBV4-1 and TRBJ2-3; 12 bases align to TRBD2. The CDR3 is 18 amino acids. V lost 1 base and J lost 9; bases outside the gene matches: 14. Germline V gene lookup returns CDR1 MGHRA and CDR2 YSYEKL. The CDR3 coding sequence is TGCGCCAGCAGCCAAGTTATCGAGACTAGCGGGAGCCTGCCCACGCAGTATTTT. Protein: CASSQVIETSGSLPTQYF.

This clone was seen only a few times. The chain employs TRBV29-1 and TRBJ1-4, with D tentatively TRBD1 (5 bases). V was shortened by 6 bases and J by 0 bases, with 8 bases between the two germline ends. This CDR3 comprises 13 residues. Germline V gives CDR1 SQVTM, CDR2 ANQGSEA. CDR3 protein: CSVLTATNEKLFF. CDR3 DNA sequence: TGCAGCGTCCTGACAGCAACTAATGAAAAACTGTTTTTT.

This chain's CDR3 is CASSSPLAIGETQYF. CDR3 sequence (DNA): TGTGCCAGCAGTTCCCCTCTAGCGATCGGAGAGACCCAGTACTTC. V is TRBV6-2 or TRBV6-3 and J is TRBJ2-5, with a tentative D call TRBD2 (6 bases). V lost 4 bases, J lost 4 bases, and 16 bases lay in between. The germline V gene has CDR1 MNHEY and CDR2 SVGEGT. The CDR3 has 15 amino acids.

J is TRBJ1-1 and V is TRBV30; no firm D call. V lost 2 bases, J lost 0 bases, and 4 bases lay in between. Germline CDR1 reads GTSNPN; CDR2 reads SVGIG (reference sequence). The CDR3 is 12 amino acids. CDR3 in amino acids: CAWSYMNTEAFF. The CDR3 DNA reads as TGTGCCTGGAGTTACATGAACACTGAAGCTTTCTTT.

The chain couples TRBV28 to TRBJ1-2; D is possibly TRBD1 (6 bases). CDR3 length: 12 amino acids. V lost 5 bases and J 5 bases, leaving 9 bases between the germline ends. CDR1 and CDR2 from the germline V gene are MDHEN and SYDVKM. DNA for the CDR3: TGTGCCAGCAGTCAGGGGTATTATGGCTACACCTTC. Translation gives CASSQGYYGYTF.

This chain links TRBV7-2 with TRBJ1-1; maybe TRBD1 (5 bases). Trimming shortened V by 1 base and J by 5 bases, and 8 bases separated the two germline ends. This CDR3 has 13 amino acids. Germline-derived CDR1 and CDR2 are SGHTA and FQGNSA. CDR3 loop: CASSLDGGTEAFF. Written as DNA, the CDR3 is TGTGCCAGCAGCTTAGACGGGGGGACTGAAGCTTTCTTT.

The chain carries TRBV5-1 and TRBJ1-3; 8 bases are shared with TRBD1. The CDR3 runs to 16 residues. Germline V gene data show CDR1 as SGHRS and CDR2 as YFSETQ. Trimming at V came to 3 bases and at J to 0 bases, leaving 5 bases not matched to a gene. The chain's CDR3 is CASSSLGQGSGNTIYF. The CDR3 bases are TGCGCCAGCAGCTCGCTCGGACAGGGCTCTGGAAACACCATATATTTT.

The chain recombines TRBV4-2 with TRBJ2-7; TRBD1 is a possible D gene (6 bases). CDR3 length: 15 residues. The germline V gene encodes CDR1 LGHNA and CDR2 YNFKEQ. The V and J ends lost 0 bases and 3 bases respectively, with 12 bases between them. The DNA for the CDR3 is TGTGCCAGCAGCCAAGACTACCGGGACATCTACGAGCAGTACTTC. Translating it yields CASSQDYRDIYEQYF.

This chain links TRBV19 with TRBJ1-1; D might be TRBD1 (6 bases). The CDR3 spans 14 residues. The germline V gene encodes CDR1 LNHDA and CDR2 SQIVND (reference sequence). V lost 3 bases and J lost 5, with 13 bases in between. DNA of the CDR3: TGTGCCAGTAGTATCGGGACATTGGGGACTGAAGCTTTCTTT. Translated, it gives CASSIGTLGTEAFF.

The rearrangement links TRBV10-3 to TRBJ1-4; D unresolved. V lost 4 bases and J 0 bases, leaving 12 bases between the germline ends. This CDR3 spans 16 amino acids. Germline lookup yields CDR1 ENHRY and CDR2 SYGVKD. The CDR3 loop reads CAISGGSLTTNEKLFF. The CDR3 DNA reads as TGTGCCATCAGTGGAGGCAGCCTAACAACTAATGAAAAACTGTTTTTT.

The chain uses TRBV5-1 and TRBJ2-1; 9 bases fit TRBD2. V shed 0 bases, J shed 8 bases, and the junction held 6 bases outside the gene matches. This CDR3 spans 15 amino acids. CDR1 is SGHRS, CDR2 YFSETQ, per germline. CDR3 bases: TGCGCCAGCAGCTTGGCCTTAGCGGGAGACGATGAGCAGTTCTTC. Its translation: CASSLALAGDDEQFF.

The chain carries TRBV2 and TRBJ1-3, with TRBD1 matching over 8 bases. This CDR3 spans 17 amino acids. With V trimmed by 5 bases and J by 0 bases, 9 bases remained unmatched. The germline V gene encodes CDR1 SNHLY and CDR2 FYNNEI. Written as DNA, the CDR3 is TGTGCCAGCAGTTTCAGGGGGCCCTCAGTCTCTGGAAACACCATATATTTT. Protein sequence: CASSFRGPSVSGNTIYF.

CDR3 DNA sequence: TGTGCCTGGAGCCGGGACAGGGGAGGGCAGCCCCAGCATTTT. It translates to CAWSRDRGGQPQHF. The chain has TRBV30 and TRBJ1-5; TRBD1 agrees at 10 bases. The CDR3 is 14 amino acids. V shed 3 bases, J shed 7 bases, and the junction held 6 bases outside the gene matches. The germline V gene has CDR1 GTSNPN and CDR2 SVGIG (reference sequence).

V and J are TRBV2 and TRBJ1-3; the match to TRBD1 covers 7 bases. Trimming at V came to 5 bases and at J to 6 bases, leaving 4 bases not matched to a gene. Germline V lookup: CDR1 SNHLY, CDR2 FYNNEI. The length of the CDR3 is 13 residues. CDR3 DNA sequence: TGTGCCAGCAGTAGGGACAGTCAAAACACCATATATTTT. Amino acids: CASSRDSQNTIYF.

The chain links TRBV30 to TRBJ2-7, with D tentatively TRBD1 (6 bases). V was pared by 3 bases and J by 9 bases, with 21 bases between. The CDR3 has 14 amino acids. Germline V lookup: CDR1 GTSNPN, CDR2 SVGIG (reference sequence). CDR3: CAWRRGSNIATQYF. The DNA for the CDR3 is TGTGCCTGGAGAAGGGGGAGCAATATAGCTACGCAGTACTTC.

The chain links TRBV6-2 or TRBV6-3 to TRBJ2-7, with D possibly being TRBD2 (5 bases). The V end lost 0 bases, the J end lost 1 base, and 16 bases lay between the germline ends. The germline V gene encodes CDR1 MNHEY and CDR2 SVGEGT. CDR3 size: 17 residues. Here the CDR3 DNA reads TGTGCCAGCAGTTACTCCCTGCTGGTAGCGCGATCCTACGAGCAGTACTTC. Encoded protein: CASSYSLLVARSYEQYF.

J is TRBJ2-3 and V is TRBV11-3, with D perhaps TRBD2 (6 bases). V was pared by 1 base and J by 0 bases, with 14 bases between. The germline gives CDR1 SGHNT, CDR2 YENEEA. The CDR3 is made up of 17 amino acids. The CDR3 DNA sequence: TGTGCCAGCAGCTTAGGGACTCGGGAGTCTAGCACAGATACGCAGTATTTT. Amino acids: CASSLGTRESSTDTQYF.

The V call is TRBV10-2, the J call TRBJ2-2; TRBD2 is a possible D gene (5 bases). V lost 2 bases and J lost 8, with 9 bases in between. The CDR3 covers 13 residues. Germline V gene data show CDR1 as WSHSY and CDR2 as SAAADI. The CDR3 spells CASSEEGSGELFF. In nucleotides, the CDR3 is TGCGCCAGCAGTGAGGAGGGTTCAGGGGAGCTGTTTTTT.

This sequence joins TRBV7-2 and TRBJ2-2, with D possibly TRBD2 on 5 matching bases. Trimming stripped 5 bases from V and 5 bases from J, with 9 bases between. The germline gives CDR1 SGHTA, CDR2 FQGNSA. This CDR3 has 13 residues. CDR3: CASSPDYTGELFF. CDR3 bases: TGTGCCAGCAGCCCCGACTATACCGGGGAGCTGTTTTTT. Based on the CDR3 plus reference TRBV7-2 and TRBJ2-2, the full variable domain is GAGVSQSPSNKVTEKGKDVELRCDPISGHTALYWYRQSLGQGLEFLIYFQGNSAPDKSGLPSDRFSAERTGGSVSTLTIQRTQQEDSAVYLCASSPDYTGELFFGEGSRLTVL.

The chain joins TRBV19 to TRBJ2-7; 7 bases fit TRBD2. The CDR3 consists of 14 residues. Germline V lookup: CDR1 LNHDA, CDR2 SQIVND (reference sequence). V shed 6 bases, J shed 3 bases, and the junction held 8 bases outside the gene matches. CDR3 nucleotide sequence: TGTGCCAGTAGCGATAGGACTAGAAACTACGAGCAGTACTTC. Translated, it gives CASSDRTRNYEQYF.